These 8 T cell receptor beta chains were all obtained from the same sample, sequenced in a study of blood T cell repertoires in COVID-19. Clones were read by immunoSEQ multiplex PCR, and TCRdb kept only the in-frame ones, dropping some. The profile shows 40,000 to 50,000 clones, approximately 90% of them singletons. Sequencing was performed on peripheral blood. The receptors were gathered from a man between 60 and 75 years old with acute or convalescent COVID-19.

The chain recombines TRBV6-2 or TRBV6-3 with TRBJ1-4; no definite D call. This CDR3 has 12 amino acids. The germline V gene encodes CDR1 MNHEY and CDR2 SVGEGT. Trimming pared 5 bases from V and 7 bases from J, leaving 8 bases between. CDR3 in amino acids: CASSPRGEKLFF. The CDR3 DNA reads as TGTGCCAGCAGTCCCCGCGGTGAAAAACTGTTTTTT.

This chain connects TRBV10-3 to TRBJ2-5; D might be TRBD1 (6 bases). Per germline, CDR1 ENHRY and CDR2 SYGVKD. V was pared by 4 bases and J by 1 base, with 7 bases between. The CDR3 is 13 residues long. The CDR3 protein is CAISGDTQETQYF. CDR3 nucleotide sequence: TGTGCCATCAGTGGGGACACCCAAGAGACCCAGTACTTC.

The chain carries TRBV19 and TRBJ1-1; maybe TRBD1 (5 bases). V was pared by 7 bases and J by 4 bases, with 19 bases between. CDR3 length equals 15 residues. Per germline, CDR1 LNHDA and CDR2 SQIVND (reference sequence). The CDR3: CASTTPSGVFTEAFF. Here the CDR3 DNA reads TGTGCCAGTACTACGCCTTCGGGGGTTTTCACTGAAGCTTTCTTT.

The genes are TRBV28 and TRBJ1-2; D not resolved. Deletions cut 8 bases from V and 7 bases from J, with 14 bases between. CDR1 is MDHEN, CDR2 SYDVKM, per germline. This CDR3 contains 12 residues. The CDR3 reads CASSLQEGGYTF. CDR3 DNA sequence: TGTGCCAGCTCCCTTCAGGAGGGTGGCTACACCTTC.

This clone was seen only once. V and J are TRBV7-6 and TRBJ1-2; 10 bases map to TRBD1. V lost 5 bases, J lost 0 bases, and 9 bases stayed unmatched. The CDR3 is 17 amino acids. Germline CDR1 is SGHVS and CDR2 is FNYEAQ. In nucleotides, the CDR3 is TGTGCCAGCAGCCCACAACCAGACAGGGGGCCTAACTATGGCTACACCTTC. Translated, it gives CASSPQPDRGPNYGYTF.

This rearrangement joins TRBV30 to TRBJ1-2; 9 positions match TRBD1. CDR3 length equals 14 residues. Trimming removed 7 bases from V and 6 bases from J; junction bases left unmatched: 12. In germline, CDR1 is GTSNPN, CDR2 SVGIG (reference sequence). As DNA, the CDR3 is TGTGCCTCCACTCCCGGGACAGGGAGGCATGGCTACACCTTC. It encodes CASTPGTGRHGYTF. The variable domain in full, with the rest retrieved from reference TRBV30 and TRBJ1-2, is SQTIHQWPATLVQPVGSPLSLECTVEGTSNPNLYWYRQAAGRGLQLLFYSVGIGQISSEVPQNLSASRPQDRQFILSSKKLLLSDSGFYLCASTPGTGRHGYTFGSGTRLTVV.

The CDR3 DNA reads TGTGCCAGTAGTACCCGGACAGGCACCTACGAGCAGTACTTC. This encodes CASSTRTGTYEQYF. The chain has TRBV19 and TRBJ2-7; 7 nucleotides match TRBD1. The CDR3 length is 14 residues. With V trimmed by 4 bases and J by 2 bases, 5 bases remained unmatched. In germline, CDR1 is LNHDA, CDR2 SQIVND (reference sequence).

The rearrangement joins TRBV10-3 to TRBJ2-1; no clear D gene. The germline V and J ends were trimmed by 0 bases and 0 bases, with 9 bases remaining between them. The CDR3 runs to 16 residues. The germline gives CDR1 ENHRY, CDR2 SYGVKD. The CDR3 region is CAISESGYSSYNEQFF. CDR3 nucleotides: TGTGCCATCAGTGAGTCTGGGTACAGCTCCTACAATGAGCAGTTCTTC.